This T cell receptor (beta chain) is from a study of shared T cell receptors in the human thymus. There are 14 residues in the CDR3. Trimming took 7 bases from V and 6 from J, leaving 17 bases between them. TCRdb's table, derived via immunoSEQ multiplex PCR, lists solely in-frame clones and lacks some. The repertoire holds over 650,000 clones, around 87% seen once, with roughly 0.0094% in the top ten. The data were also submitted as part of a second study, on human thymus T cells. This second study says: Donors were healthy Finnish infants having corrective surgery for congenital heart defects.

This sequence joins TRBV23-1 and TRBJ2-3, with D perhaps TRBD2 (6 bases). TRBV23-1 is marked as an open reading frame, function uncertain. This TCR came from a boy in the first two years of life with a congenital heart defect. Sequencing was performed on thymocytes. CDR3 amino acids: CASKTRVDRDTQYF. The CDR3 DNA reads as TGCGCCAGCAAGACTAGGGTGGATCGGGATACGCAGTATTTT.